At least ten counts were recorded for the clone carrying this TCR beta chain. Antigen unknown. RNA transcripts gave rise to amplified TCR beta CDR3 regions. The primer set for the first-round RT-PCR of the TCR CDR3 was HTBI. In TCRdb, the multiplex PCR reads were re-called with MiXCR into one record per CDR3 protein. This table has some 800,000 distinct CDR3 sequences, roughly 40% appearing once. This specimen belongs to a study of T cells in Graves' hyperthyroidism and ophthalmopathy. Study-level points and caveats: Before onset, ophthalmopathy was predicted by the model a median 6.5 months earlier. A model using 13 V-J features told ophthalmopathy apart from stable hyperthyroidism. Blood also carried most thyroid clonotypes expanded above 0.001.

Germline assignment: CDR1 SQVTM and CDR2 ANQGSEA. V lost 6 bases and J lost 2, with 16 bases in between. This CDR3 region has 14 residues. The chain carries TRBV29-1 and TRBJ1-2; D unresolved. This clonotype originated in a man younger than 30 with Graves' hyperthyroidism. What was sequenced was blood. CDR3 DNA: TGCAGCGTCCCCTCCGTGGGTGCGAACTATGGCTACACCTTC. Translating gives CSVPSVGANYGYTF.